This TCR beta chain appears in the sequencing data of a study of OX40 agonist ivuxolimab in advanced cancers. For the study at large: Patients got intravenous ivuxolimab at 0.01 to 10 mg/kg every 2 weeks. Patients enrolled in dose escalation were diagnosed with hepatocellular carcinoma, melanoma, renal cell or head and neck cancer. Points from the study as a whole: Compared with CD4+, CD8+ T cells on average had more expanded clones.

Details on this clone: Its antigen is still unknown.

The CDR3 is 17 residues long. The V end was cut by 4 bases, the J end by 8 bases, with 25 bases between. CDR1 and CDR2 (germline): SGHNT, YYREEE (reference sequence). Generated by immunoSEQ multiplex PCR, the TCRdb table keeps only in-frame clones and is missing some. The table lists 50,000 to 75,000 clones, roughly 85% of them singletons. The chain joins TRBV5-4 to TRBJ2-1, with D possibly matching TRBD2 (6 bases). Sample: CD4+ or CD8+ T cells sorted from blood, taken in a trial of the OX40 agonist ivuxolimab. This clonotype was sampled from an adult with an advanced solid tumor such as melanoma, head and neck, liver or kidney cancer. CDR3 amino acids: CASSPHGGRRVGYEQFF. Written as DNA, the CDR3 is TGTGCCAGCAGCCCCCACGGTGGGAGGAGGGTCGGCTATGAGCAGTTCTTC.